This TCR beta chain was retrieved from a study of blood T cell repertoires in COVID-19. Looking at the study overall: The United States, Italy and Spain supplied acute and convalescent COVID-19 samples.

With 6 bases clipped from V and 8 bases from J, the junction kept 9 bases outside the gene matches. Germline CDR1 SGHNT, CDR2 YYREEE (reference sequence). This CDR3 is 14 amino acids long. Using immunoSEQ multiplex PCR, the repertoire was profiled, and TCRdb retains in-frame clones only, with some absent. The repertoire holds fewer than 200,000 clones, 80% to 90% seen once, with roughly 8% in the top ten. This clone was observed once. The chain employs TRBV5-4 and TRBJ2-1; TRBD2 aligns across 9 bases. Material: peripheral blood. The origin of this receptor is a middle-aged man who had recovered from COVID-19. The CDR3 reads CASTGLAGSDEQFF. In nucleotides, the CDR3 is TGTGCCAGCACCGGCCTAGCGGGGTCAGATGAGCAGTTCTTC. The entire variable domain, with the rest obtained from reference TRBV5-4 and TRBJ2-1, is as follows: ETGVTQSPTHLIKTRGQQVTLRCSSQSGHNTVSWYQQALGQGPQFIFQYYREEENGRGNFPPRFSGLQFPNYSSELNVNALELDDSALYLCASTGLAGSDEQFFGPGTRLTVL.